The clone carrying this T cell receptor beta chain was recorded once. Its antigen is as yet unknown. J lost 4 bases, V lost 1 base, and 2 bases had no gene match. CDR1 and CDR2 (germline): MGHRA, YSYEKL. The CDR3 has 16 residues. PCR involved 60 Vbeta and 13 Jbeta primers. Some clones are missing from TCRdb's copy, which holds only in-frame ones; the method was immunoSEQ multiplex PCR. The top ten clones hold around 3.9% of a sample with over 200,000 clones, around 73% of them seen once. The data belong to a study of cytomegalovirus exposure and HLA in healthy donors. Regarding the study as a whole: Rare TCR sequences predominated, though certain public TCRs were found in many donors. A few chains tied to CMV proved CMV antigen-specific in vitro.

The receptor was derived from a male donor in good health and CMV-seronegative. The sample taken for sequencing was PBMCs. V gene TRBV4-1 combines with J gene TRBJ2-2; 11 nucleotides line up with TRBD2. The CDR3: CASSQGLAGFTGELFF. The CDR3, as DNA: TGCGCCAGCAGCCAAGGACTAGCGGGGTTCACCGGGGAGCTGTTTTTT.